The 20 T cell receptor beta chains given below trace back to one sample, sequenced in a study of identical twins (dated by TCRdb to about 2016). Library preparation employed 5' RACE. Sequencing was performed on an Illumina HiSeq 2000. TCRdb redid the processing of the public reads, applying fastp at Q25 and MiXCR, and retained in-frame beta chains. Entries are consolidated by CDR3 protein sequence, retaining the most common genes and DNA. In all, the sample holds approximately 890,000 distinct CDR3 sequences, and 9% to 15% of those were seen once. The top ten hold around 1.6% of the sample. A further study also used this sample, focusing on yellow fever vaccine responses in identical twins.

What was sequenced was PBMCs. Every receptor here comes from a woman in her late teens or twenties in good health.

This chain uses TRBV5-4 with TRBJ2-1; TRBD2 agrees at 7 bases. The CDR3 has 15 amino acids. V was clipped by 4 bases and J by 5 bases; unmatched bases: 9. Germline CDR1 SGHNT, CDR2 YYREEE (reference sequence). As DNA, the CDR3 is TGTGCCAGCAGCCCCTTTCTAGCGGAGCACAATGAGCAGTTCTTC. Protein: CASSPFLAEHNEQFF.

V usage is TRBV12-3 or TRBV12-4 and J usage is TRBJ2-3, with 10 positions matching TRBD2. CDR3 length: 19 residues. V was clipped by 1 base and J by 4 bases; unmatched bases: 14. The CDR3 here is CASSLGPGVSGGPADTQYF. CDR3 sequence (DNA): TGTGCCAGCAGTTTAGGCCCGGGGGTTAGCGGGGGGCCCGCAGATACGCAGTATTTT.

In DNA, the CDR3 is TGTGCCAGCAGCCAAGCTCTCGGCGAGCAGTACTTC. Translation gives CASSQALGEQYF. V usage is TRBV3-1 and J usage is TRBJ2-7; unclear D gene. Germline values: CDR1 LGHDT, CDR2 YNNKEL (reference sequence). V was pared by 1 base and J by 6 bases, with 7 bases between. This CDR3 has 12 residues.

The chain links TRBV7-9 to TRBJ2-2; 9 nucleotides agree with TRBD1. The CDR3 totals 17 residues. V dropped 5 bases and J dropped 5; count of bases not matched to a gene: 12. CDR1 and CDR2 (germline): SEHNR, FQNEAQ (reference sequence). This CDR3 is CASSHPDRGVWTGELFF. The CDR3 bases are TGTGCCAGCAGCCACCCAGACAGGGGGGTTTGGACCGGGGAGCTGTTTTTT. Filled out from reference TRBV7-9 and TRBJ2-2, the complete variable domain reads DTGVSQNPRHKITKRGQNVTFRCDPISEHNRLYWYRQTLGQGPEFLTYFQNEAQLEKSRLLSDRFSAERPKGSFSTLEIQRTEQGDSAMYLCASSHPDRGVWTGELFFGEGSRLTVL.

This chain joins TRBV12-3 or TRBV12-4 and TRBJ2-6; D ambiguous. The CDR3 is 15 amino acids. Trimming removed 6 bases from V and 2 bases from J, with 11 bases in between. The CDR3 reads CASRTPRAGANVLTF. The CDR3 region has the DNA TGTGCCAGCAGGACCCCACGCGCTGGGGCCAACGTCCTGACTTTC.

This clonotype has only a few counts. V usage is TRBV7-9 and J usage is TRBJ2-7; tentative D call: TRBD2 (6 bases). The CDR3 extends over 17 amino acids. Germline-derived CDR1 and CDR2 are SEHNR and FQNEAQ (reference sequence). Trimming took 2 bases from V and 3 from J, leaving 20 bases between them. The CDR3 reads CASSLLDGTGRFYEQYV. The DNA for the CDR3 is TGTGCCAGCAGCTTATTGGACGGGACTGGGCGATTCTACGAGCAGTACGTC.

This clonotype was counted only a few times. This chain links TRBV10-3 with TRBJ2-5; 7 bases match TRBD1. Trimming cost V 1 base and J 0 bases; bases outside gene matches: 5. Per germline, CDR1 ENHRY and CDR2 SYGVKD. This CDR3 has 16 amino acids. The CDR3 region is CAISEFGTAYQETQYF. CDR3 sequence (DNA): TGTGCCATCAGTGAGTTCGGGACAGCGTACCAAGAGACCCAGTACTTC.

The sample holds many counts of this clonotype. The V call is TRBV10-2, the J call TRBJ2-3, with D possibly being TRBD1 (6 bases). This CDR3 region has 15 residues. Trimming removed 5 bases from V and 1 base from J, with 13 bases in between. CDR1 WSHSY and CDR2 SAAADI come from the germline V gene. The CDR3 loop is CASSRTAAGTDTQYF. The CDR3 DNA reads TGCGCCAGCAGTAGGACAGCGGCGGGCACAGATACGCAGTATTTT.

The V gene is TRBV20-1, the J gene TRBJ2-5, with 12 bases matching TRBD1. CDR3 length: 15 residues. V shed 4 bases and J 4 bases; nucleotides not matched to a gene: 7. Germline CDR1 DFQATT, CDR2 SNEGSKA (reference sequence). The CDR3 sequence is CSANSGTGGGETQYF. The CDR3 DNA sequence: TGCAGTGCTAATTCCGGGACAGGGGGCGGAGAGACCCAGTACTTC.

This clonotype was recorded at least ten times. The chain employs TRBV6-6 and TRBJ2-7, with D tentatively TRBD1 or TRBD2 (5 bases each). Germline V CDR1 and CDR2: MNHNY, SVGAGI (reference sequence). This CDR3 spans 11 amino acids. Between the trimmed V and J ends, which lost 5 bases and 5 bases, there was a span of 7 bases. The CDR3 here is CASSRGDEQYF. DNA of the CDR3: TGTGCCAGCAGTCGAGGGGACGAGCAGTACTTC.

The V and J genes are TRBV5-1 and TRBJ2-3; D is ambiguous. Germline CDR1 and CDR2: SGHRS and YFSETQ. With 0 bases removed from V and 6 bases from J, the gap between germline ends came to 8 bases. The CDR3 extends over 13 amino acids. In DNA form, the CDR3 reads TGCGCCAGCAGCTTGGCTATCGGGGATACGCAGTATTTT. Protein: CASSLAIGDTQYF.

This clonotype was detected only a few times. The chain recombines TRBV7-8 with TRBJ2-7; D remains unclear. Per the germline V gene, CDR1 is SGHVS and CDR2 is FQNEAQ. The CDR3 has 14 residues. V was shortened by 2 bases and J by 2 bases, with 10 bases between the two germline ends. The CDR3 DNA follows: TGTGCCAGCAGCTTAAGTAGGACCACCTACGAGCAGTACGTC. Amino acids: CASSLSRTTYEQYV.

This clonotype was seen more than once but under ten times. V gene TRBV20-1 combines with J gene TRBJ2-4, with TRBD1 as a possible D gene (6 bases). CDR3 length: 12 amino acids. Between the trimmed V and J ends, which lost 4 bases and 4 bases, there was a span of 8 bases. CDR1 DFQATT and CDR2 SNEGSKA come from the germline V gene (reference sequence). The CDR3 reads CSATGAKNIQYF. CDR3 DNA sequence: TGCAGTGCTACAGGGGCGAAAAACATTCAGTACTTC.

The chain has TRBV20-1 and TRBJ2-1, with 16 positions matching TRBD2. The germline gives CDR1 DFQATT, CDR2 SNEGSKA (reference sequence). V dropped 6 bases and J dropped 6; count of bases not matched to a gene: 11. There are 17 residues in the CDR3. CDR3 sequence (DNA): TGCAGTGCCTCGGGACTAGCGGGAGGGGTTATTTTCAATGAGCAGTTCTTC. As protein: CSASGLAGGVIFNEQFF.

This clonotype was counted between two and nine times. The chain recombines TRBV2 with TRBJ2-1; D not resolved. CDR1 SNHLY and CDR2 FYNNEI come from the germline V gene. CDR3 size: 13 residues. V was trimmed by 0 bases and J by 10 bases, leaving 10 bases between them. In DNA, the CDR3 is TGTGCCAGCAGTGAAGCTGGGGTCGGCGAGCAGTTCTTC. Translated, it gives CASSEAGVGEQFF.

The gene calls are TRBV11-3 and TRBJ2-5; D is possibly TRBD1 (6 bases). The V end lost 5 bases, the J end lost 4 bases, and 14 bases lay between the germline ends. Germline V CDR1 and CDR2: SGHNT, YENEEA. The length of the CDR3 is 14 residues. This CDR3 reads CASSPEAGAETQYF. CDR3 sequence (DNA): TGTGCCAGCAGCCCGGAAGCAGGGGCAGAGACCCAGTACTTC.

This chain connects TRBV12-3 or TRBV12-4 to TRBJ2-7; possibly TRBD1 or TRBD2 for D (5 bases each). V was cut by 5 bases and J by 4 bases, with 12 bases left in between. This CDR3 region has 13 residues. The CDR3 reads CASSQGRIYEQYF. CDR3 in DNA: TGTGCCAGCAGTCAGGGACGGATTTACGAGCAGTACTTC.

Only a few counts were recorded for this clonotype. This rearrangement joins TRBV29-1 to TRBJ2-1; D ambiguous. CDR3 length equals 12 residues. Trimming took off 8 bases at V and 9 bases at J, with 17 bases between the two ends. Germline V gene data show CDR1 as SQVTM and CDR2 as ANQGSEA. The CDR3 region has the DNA TGCAGCCCCTTTCTGGTAGTTGGTGAGCAGTTCTTC. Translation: CSPFLVVGEQFF.

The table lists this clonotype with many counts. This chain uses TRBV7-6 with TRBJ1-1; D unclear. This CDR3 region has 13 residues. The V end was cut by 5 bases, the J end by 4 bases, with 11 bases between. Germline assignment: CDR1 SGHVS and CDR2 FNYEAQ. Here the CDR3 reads CASSEAPVTEAFF. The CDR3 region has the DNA TGTGCCAGCAGCGAGGCCCCTGTCACTGAAGCTTTCTTT.

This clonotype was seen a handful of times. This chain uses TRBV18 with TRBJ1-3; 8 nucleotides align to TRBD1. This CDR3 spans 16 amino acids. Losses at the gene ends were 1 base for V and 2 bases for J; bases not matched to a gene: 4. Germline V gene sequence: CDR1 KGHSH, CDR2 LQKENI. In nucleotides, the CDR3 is TGTGCCAGCTCACCACAGACACAGGGGGCTGGAAACACCATATATTTT. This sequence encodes CASSPQTQGAGNTIYF.